Presented here are 26 T cell receptor beta chains from one specimen sequenced in a study of cytomegalovirus exposure and HLA in healthy donors. 60 Vbeta and 13 Jbeta primers were used in PCR. Libraries were prepared by immunoSEQ multiplex PCR; TCRdb keeps only in-frame clonotypes and omits some of them. The sample has under 150,000 clones; about four fifths are singletons. The sample taken for sequencing was PBMCs. These receptors were obtained from a woman between 45 and 65 years old in good health and CMV-seropositive.

This chain links TRBV7-9 with TRBJ1-1, with 8 nucleotides matching TRBD1. Trimming removed 6 bases from V and 1 base from J; junction bases left unmatched: 7. Germline loops: CDR1 SEHNR, CDR2 FQNEAQ (reference sequence). The length of the CDR3 is 15 residues. The CDR3 sequence: CASRPSGQENTEAFF. CDR3 DNA: TGTGCCAGCAGGCCGTCGGGACAGGAGAACACTGAAGCTTTCTTT.

This chain links TRBV19 with TRBJ1-5; D may be TRBD1 (6 bases). The CDR3 contains 14 residues. Between the trimmed V and J ends, which lost 6 bases and 4 bases, there was a span of 13 bases. CDR1 is LNHDA and CDR2 is SQIVND in the germline V gene (reference sequence). The CDR3 DNA reads as TGTGCCAGTAGGTTTGAGGGGGGGAATCAGCCCCAGCATTTT. Translated, it gives CASRFEGGNQPQHF.

The genes are TRBV4-2 and TRBJ2-2; 7 nucleotides line up with TRBD1. CDR1 LGHNA and CDR2 YNFKEQ come from the germline V gene. This CDR3 spans 17 amino acids. Trimming at V came to 4 bases and at J to 5 bases, leaving 13 bases not matched to a gene. The DNA of the CDR3 is TGTGCCAGCAGCCCGAGAACCTTGGGACAGTATACCGGGGAGCTGTTTTTT. It encodes CASSPRTLGQYTGELFF.

This chain links TRBV29-1 with TRBJ2-1, with 9 bases that match TRBD1. Germline V gene data show CDR1 as SQVTM and CDR2 as ANQGSEA. CDR3 size: 15 residues. Germline trimming cut 5 bases from V and 2 bases from J; bases unmatched to any gene: 7. This CDR3 reads CSVFFWDRAYNEQFF. The CDR3 nucleotides read TGCAGCGTTTTTTTTTGGGACAGGGCCTACAATGAGCAGTTCTTC.

The V call is TRBV28, the J call TRBJ1-1, with 9 bases that match TRBD1. Germline V CDR1 and CDR2: MDHEN, SYDVKM. Germline trimming cut 0 bases from V and 4 bases from J; bases unmatched to any gene: 0. This CDR3 comprises 14 residues. This CDR3 is CASSLWDRGTEAFF. Written as DNA, the CDR3 is TGTGCCAGCAGTTTATGGGACAGGGGCACTGAAGCTTTCTTT.

The V call is TRBV2, the J call TRBJ2-5, with 7 positions matching TRBD1. The closer fit of TRBJ2-7 to the DNA end suggests the J call may be wrong. Germline-derived CDR1 and CDR2 are SNHLY and FYNNEI. The CDR3 is 15 amino acids. DNA of the CDR3: TGTGCCAGCCAAATAGGACAGGCTAGCTCCTACGAGCAGTACTTC. Translated: CASQIGQASSYEQYF.

The V call is TRBV2, the J call TRBJ2-3; 7 nucleotides agree with TRBD2. The V segment lost 5 bases and the J segment 3 bases; nucleotides outside the gene matches: 5. The CDR3 is 14 residues long. Germline CDR1 is SNHLY and CDR2 is FYNNEI. This CDR3 reads CASSRLAGTDTQYF. The CDR3 nucleotides are TGTGCCAGCAGTAGACTAGCTGGTACAGATACGCAGTATTTT.

The table lists this clone with a few counts. The genes are TRBV5-1 and TRBJ2-7; tentatively, D is TRBD1 (6 bases). The CDR3 sequence is 14 residues long. V lost 5 bases, J lost 3 bases, and 15 bases lay in between. Germline V lookup: CDR1 SGHRS, CDR2 YFSETQ. In DNA, the CDR3 is TGCGCCAGCAGAGGTTCAGGGGACAACTACGAGCAGTACTTC. Its protein product is CASRGSGDNYEQYF.

The chain links TRBV5-4 to TRBJ2-3; the match to TRBD2 covers 7 bases. Germline V gene lookup returns CDR1 SGHNT and CDR2 YYREEE (reference sequence). The CDR3 runs to 15 residues. The J segment lost 0 bases and the V segment lost 2 bases, leaving 3 bases of the junction unmatched. The CDR3 reads CASSFGGMSTDTQYF. CDR3 DNA sequence: TGTGCCAGCAGCTTCGGGGGGATGAGCACAGATACGCAGTATTTT.

The chain is built from TRBV5-5 and TRBJ2-3; no clear D gene. Per the germline V gene, CDR1 is SGHKS and CDR2 is YYEKEE (reference sequence). V was trimmed by 3 bases and J by 0 bases, leaving 5 bases between them. The CDR3 is 13 amino acids. The CDR3 protein is CASSSVSTDTQYF. The CDR3 DNA sequence: TGTGCCAGCAGCTCGGTAAGCACAGATACGCAGTATTTT.

The chain links TRBV9 to TRBJ2-4; 16 nucleotides match TRBD2. Trimming removed 3 bases from V and 10 bases from J; junction bases left unmatched: 10. This CDR3 contains 17 residues. Germline V CDR1 and CDR2: SGDLS, YYNGEE. CDR3 in amino acids: CASSAGTSGRADGIQYF. The CDR3 DNA follows: TGTGCCAGCAGCGCTGGGACTAGCGGGAGGGCCGATGGTATTCAGTACTTC. Looking up the rest from reference TRBV9 and TRBJ2-4 gives the full variable domain: DSGVTQTPKHLITATGQRVTLRCSPRSGDLSVYWYQQSLDQGLQFLIQYYNGEERAKGNILERFSAQQFPDLHSELNLSSLELGDSALYFCASSAGTSGRADGIQYFGAGTRLSVL.

V usage is TRBV7-9 and J usage is TRBJ2-7; D is possibly TRBD2 (5 bases). The V gene lost 0 bases and the J gene lost 3 bases, with 9 bases spanning the gap. The CDR3 runs to 14 residues. The germline gives CDR1 SEHNR, CDR2 FQNEAQ (reference sequence). CDR3 nucleotides: TGTGCCAGCAGCTTAGCTAGGCGGGTCTACGAGCAGTACTTC. This translates into CASSLARRVYEQYF.

The V gene is TRBV5-4, the J gene TRBJ1-6, with TRBD1 as a possible D gene (6 bases). Germline V gene data show CDR1 as SGHNT and CDR2 as YYREEE (reference sequence). The V end was cut by 4 bases, the J end by 5 bases, with 13 bases between. The CDR3 sequence is 15 residues long. CDR3 bases: TGTGCCAGCAGCAGGCAGGGGTCGGATAATTCACCCCTCCACTTT. The encoded protein is CASSRQGSDNSPLHF.

This clone has a single count. The V and J genes are TRBV6-5 and TRBJ1-2; D unresolved. The germline V gene encodes CDR1 MNHEY and CDR2 SVGAGI. Trimming shortened V by 1 base and J by 8 bases, and 11 bases separated the two germline ends. CDR3 length: 13 amino acids. CDR3 nucleotide sequence: TGTGCCAGCAGTTACTTCCCTTCAGGCGGCTACACCTTC. It codes for CASSYFPSGGYTF.

This chain connects TRBV4-3 to TRBJ2-1, with a weak D call TRBD2 (6 bases). The V gene's germline CDR1 is LGHNA and CDR2 YSLEER. The CDR3 spans 15 residues. The V gene lost 4 bases and the J gene lost 3 bases, with 13 bases spanning the gap. The CDR3 loop is CASSPQLANYNEQFF. CDR3 DNA: TGCGCCAGCAGCCCCCAGCTAGCGAACTACAATGAGCAGTTCTTC.

J is TRBJ2-3 and V is TRBV18; 8 nucleotides line up with TRBD2. Trimming took 8 bases from V and 0 from J; bases not matched to a gene: 4. Germline lookup yields CDR1 KGHSH and CDR2 LQKENI. The CDR3 is 14 residues long. The CDR3 region is CASTKRESTDTQYF. CDR3 sequence (DNA): TGTGCCAGCACTAAGCGGGAGAGCACAGATACGCAGTATTTT.

This clone came up once. The chain carries TRBV18 and TRBJ2-2; 9 bases are a match to TRBD1. V shed 6 bases and J 4 bases; nucleotides not matched to a gene: 12. The germline V gene has CDR1 KGHSH and CDR2 LQKENI. The CDR3 totals 17 residues. The CDR3 here is CASSPEEGQGFTGELFF. CDR3 nucleotide sequence: TGTGCCAGCTCTCCAGAGGAGGGACAGGGTTTCACCGGGGAGCTGTTTTTT.

The gene calls are TRBV9 and TRBJ2-1; D is uncertain. Germline-derived CDR1 and CDR2 are SGDLS and YYNGEE. CDR3 length: 15 amino acids. The V and J ends lost 0 bases and 3 bases respectively, with 10 bases between them. CDR3 loop: CASSVDQSLYNEQFF. The CDR3 coding sequence is TGTGCCAGCAGCGTAGATCAAAGCCTCTACAATGAGCAGTTCTTC.

In this sample, this clone turned up once. The gene calls are TRBV29-1 and TRBJ2-5; D remains unclear. Germline V gene data show CDR1 as SQVTM and CDR2 as ANQGSEA. Trimming took 0 bases from V and 5 from J, leaving 10 bases between them. The CDR3 has 13 residues. The CDR3, as DNA: TGCAGCGTTGAAGAAAACAGATTGGAGACCCAGTACTTC. Its protein product is CSVEENRLETQYF.

This clone has just one count. The chain has TRBV9 and TRBJ2-2; TRBD2 agrees at 13 bases. In germline, CDR1 is SGDLS, CDR2 YYNGEE. The CDR3 sequence is 17 residues long. Trimming took 0 bases from V and 4 from J; bases not matched to a gene: 3. The CDR3, as DNA: TGTGCCAGCAGCGTAGCAGGACTAGCGGGAGTCACCGGGGAGCTGTTTTTT. It encodes CASSVAGLAGVTGELFF.

V gene TRBV19 combines with J gene TRBJ2-1; tentatively, D is TRBD2 (6 bases). The CDR3 extends over 15 amino acids. Germline V gene sequence: CDR1 LNHDA, CDR2 SQIVND (reference sequence). V was cut by 4 bases and J by 2 bases, with 12 bases left in between. CDR3 nucleotide sequence: TGTGCCAGTAGTAACCGGGACTGGACCTACAATGAGCAGTTCTTC. Translated, it gives CASSNRDWTYNEQFF.

This clone was observed once. This chain connects TRBV7-9 to TRBJ2-1; TRBD2 agrees at 8 bases. The ends lost 2 bases at V and 4 bases at J; junction bases unmatched: 4. Germline V CDR1 and CDR2: SEHNR, FQNEAQ (reference sequence). CDR3 length equals 15 residues. CDR3 bases: TGTGCCAGCAGCTTATCCCCTAGCGGGTACAATGAGCAGTTCTTC. Amino acids: CASSLSPSGYNEQFF.

J is TRBJ2-7 and V is TRBV5-6, with TRBD1 as a possible D gene (6 bases). There are 17 residues in the CDR3. The germline V gene has CDR1 SGHDT and CDR2 YYEEEE. V lost 3 bases to trimming and J lost 2 bases, with 21 bases between them. The CDR3 here is CASSSWTAKTATYEQYF. CDR3 in DNA: TGTGCCAGCAGCTCCTGGACAGCCAAGACCGCCACCTACGAGCAGTACTTC.

This clone was counted between two and nine times. V and J are TRBV7-2 and TRBJ2-7; maybe TRBD2 (7 bases). The CDR3 is made up of 15 amino acids. Per the germline V gene, CDR1 is SGHTA and CDR2 is FQGNSA. V was trimmed by 1 base and J by 6 bases, leaving 16 bases between them. CDR3 residues: CASSLGAGAPGEQYF. The CDR3 DNA follows: TGTGCCAGCAGCTTAGGGGCGGGGGCCCCTGGCGAGCAGTACTTC.

The J gene is TRBJ2-5, the V gene TRBV7-3; 9 nucleotides align to TRBD1. CDR1 is SGHTA and CDR2 is FQGTGA in the germline V gene. Trimming at V came to 5 bases and at J to 5 bases, leaving 9 bases not matched to a gene. This CDR3 has 15 amino acids. CDR3 residues: CASSPGGTGTETQYF. The DNA for the CDR3 is TGTGCCAGCAGCCCAGGAGGGACAGGGACGGAGACCCAGTACTTC. The entire variable domain, with the rest obtained from reference TRBV7-3 and TRBJ2-5, is as follows: GAGVSQTPSNKVTEKGKYVELRCDPISGHTALYWYRQSLGQGPEFLIYFQGTGAADDSGLPNDRFFAVRPEGSVSTLKIQRTERGDSAVYLCASSPGGTGTETQYFGPGTRLLVL.

The chain combines TRBV10-3 with TRBJ1-5; a possible D gene is TRBD1 (5 bases). The CDR3 covers 13 residues. Germline CDR1 ENHRY, CDR2 SYGVKD. Between the trimmed V and J ends, which lost 10 bases and 3 bases, there was a span of 13 bases. The CDR3 region is CASKPGDNQPQHF. CDR3 bases: TGTGCCAGCAAGCCGGGGGACAATCAGCCCCAGCATTTT.